This T cell receptor (beta chain) was found in a study of T cells after yellow fever vaccination (dated by TCRdb to the late 2010s). General notes on the study: The SMART-Seq v4 Ultra Low Input RNA kit was used to prepare libraries from fractions with low cell numbers. To track T-cell clones before and after primary and booster YFV17D yellow fever vaccination, bulk TCR alpha and beta repertoires were sequenced longitudinally. Blood samples were taken at several timepoints before and after primary and secondary immunization, and bulk PBMC replicates and cell subsets were isolated. The cohort comprised two healthy male donors, one aged 18 to 29 and one aged 30 to 39 years. Study-wide conclusions, independent of this receptor: Computational filtering was required because FACS-sorted repertoires could contain abundant contaminating clonotypes from the bulk population. Compared with the primary T-cell response, the secondary T-cell response was faster but weaker, reaching its peak on day 5 rather than on day 15. After the booster, most clones that had expanded after primary vaccination were detected again (around 97% of CD4 and 70% to 90% of CD8), suggesting broad maintenance of memory. Only two donors were included in the study, so the extent to which the findings can be generalized is limited. A small fraction of clonotypes appeared in both the CD4 and CD8 compartments, likely as a result of convergent recombination.

On this clonotype: Its antigen is currently not known. No much larger clone exists at a distance of one base, and base qualities are not known.

Trimmed from V: 4 bases; trimmed from J: 13 bases; junction bases lacking a gene match: 21. Taken from the germline V gene, the CDR1 and CDR2 loops are SGHRS and YFSETQ. The CDR3 has 16 amino acids, counting the end cysteine and phenylalanine. Only the CDR3 DNA stays, 48 bases, in frame from base 1. The intended sense of this specimen's treatment or condition label: live attenuated yellow fever vaccine strain. A standard Ficoll-Paque protocol was used to isolate PBMCs from peripheral blood. Dynabeads CD4 and CD8 positive selection kits were used to isolate the CD4 and CD8 T-cell fractions. RNA was extracted with TriZol from bulk PBMCs, CD4 and CD8 fractions, and dextramer-positive and dextramer-negative fractions. The data were produced on an Illumina NovaSeq 6000. TCR cDNA was synthesized by 5'RACE template switching, which introduced a universal primer site and unique molecular identifiers. Priming for cDNA synthesis came from both the TCR alpha and TCR beta constant segments. Libraries were amplified in two PCR steps, with sample barcodes and sequencing adapters added in the second step. Sequencing of libraries was performed on Illumina HiSeq 2500 (2x100 bp) or NovaSeq (2x150 bp). The study's own analysis went as follows. Reads were demultiplexed and collapsed into UMI consensus sequences with MIGEC, and V(D)J alignment was performed with MiXCR. Vaccine-responding clonotypes were identified with edgeR using replicate PBMC samples, with FDR below 0.01 and a log2 fold change above 5 up to day 15 being required. Each bulk clonotype was labeled CD4 or CD8 based on which sequenced repertoire, CD4 or CD8, contained the clonotype at higher abundance. The public reads were quality trimmed at Q25 with fastp and then assembled into clones with MiXCR by TCRdb, keeping productive beta chains. For every CDR3 protein sequence, its rows merge into one entry that carries the most common genes and DNA. TCRdb, not the original authors, processed these V and J calls. This sample comprises 250,000 to 350,000 distinct CDR3 sequences, roughly 8.7% of them detected only once. 3% to 3.5% of the sample lies in the top ten.

The rearrangement combines TRBV5-1 with TRBJ2-3; 7 nucleotides in the junction match TRBD1. The origin of this receptor is a man aged 18 to 29 who received the YFV17D yellow fever vaccine. This specimen consisted of CD4+ T cells sorted from PBMCs, obtained 5 days after the yellow fever booster vaccination. The DNA reads as follows: TGCGCCAGCAGCGTCGACAGGGAAGGGACCGCTTTTATGGAGTATTTT. It codes for CASSVDREGTAFMEYF.